This T cell receptor beta chain is from a study of CD8+ T cells in alopecia areata. At the level of the study: Treated patients were dosed with oral tofacitinib, taking 5 to 10 mg twice daily.

Germline V gives CDR1 SQVTM, CDR2 ANQGSEA. V lost 6 bases, J lost 5 bases, and 13 bases stayed unmatched. This CDR3 has 14 residues. As for this clone: As yet, its antigen is unknown.

Regarding the study as a whole: The study found higher clonality in lesional than normal scalp, especially in alopecia totalis/universalis.

As the sequencing template, cDNA was produced by extracting RNA and reverse transcribing it. Only in-frame clones appear in the TCRdb table, and some are missing; sequencing was by immunoSEQ multiplex PCR. The repertoire has about 180,000 clones, 63% of them found once; the top ten carry 1.5% to 2%. T lymphocytes (CD4+ and CD8+) were sorted from PBMCs. This sample comprised CD4+ T cells sorted from blood, obtained at week 0. The receptor was derived from a human donor with alopecia areata. The chain couples TRBV29-1 to TRBJ2-7; TRBD1 matches at 7 bases. The CDR3 protein is CSVTGTLNSDEQYF. The CDR3 coding sequence is TGCAGCGTGACAGGGACACTCAACTCGGACGAGCAGTACTTC.